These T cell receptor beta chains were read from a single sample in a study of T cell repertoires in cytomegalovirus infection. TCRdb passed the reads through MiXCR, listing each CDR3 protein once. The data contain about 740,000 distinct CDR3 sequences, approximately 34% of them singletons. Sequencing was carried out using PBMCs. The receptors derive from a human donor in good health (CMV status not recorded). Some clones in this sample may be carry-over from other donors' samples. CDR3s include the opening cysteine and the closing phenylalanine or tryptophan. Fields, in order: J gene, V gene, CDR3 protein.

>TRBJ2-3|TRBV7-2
CASSLVGRGTDTQYF
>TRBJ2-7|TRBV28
CASSLPLRSLEVEQYF
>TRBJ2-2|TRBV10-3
CAISETGELFF
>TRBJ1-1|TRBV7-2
CASSLAGQGASEAFF
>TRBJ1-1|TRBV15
CATSIKRNTEAFF
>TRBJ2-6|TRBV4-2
CASSQVLSTRGRVSGANVLTF
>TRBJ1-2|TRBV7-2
CASSSGQTLNYGYTF
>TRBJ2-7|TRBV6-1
CASIGGGLSEQYF
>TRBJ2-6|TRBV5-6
CASSSEAGGPAGANVLTF
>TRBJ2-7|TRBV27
CASSFAYEQYF
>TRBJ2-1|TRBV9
CASSVGGGENEQFF
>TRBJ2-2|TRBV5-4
CASSSTSEGSGELFF
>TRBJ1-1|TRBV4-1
CASSQEGQAGRTEAFF
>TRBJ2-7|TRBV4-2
CASSQVGSGKMWRAYEQYF
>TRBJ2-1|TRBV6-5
CASSHGLGINEQFF
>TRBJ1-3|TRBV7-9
CASSSQGRSGNTIYF